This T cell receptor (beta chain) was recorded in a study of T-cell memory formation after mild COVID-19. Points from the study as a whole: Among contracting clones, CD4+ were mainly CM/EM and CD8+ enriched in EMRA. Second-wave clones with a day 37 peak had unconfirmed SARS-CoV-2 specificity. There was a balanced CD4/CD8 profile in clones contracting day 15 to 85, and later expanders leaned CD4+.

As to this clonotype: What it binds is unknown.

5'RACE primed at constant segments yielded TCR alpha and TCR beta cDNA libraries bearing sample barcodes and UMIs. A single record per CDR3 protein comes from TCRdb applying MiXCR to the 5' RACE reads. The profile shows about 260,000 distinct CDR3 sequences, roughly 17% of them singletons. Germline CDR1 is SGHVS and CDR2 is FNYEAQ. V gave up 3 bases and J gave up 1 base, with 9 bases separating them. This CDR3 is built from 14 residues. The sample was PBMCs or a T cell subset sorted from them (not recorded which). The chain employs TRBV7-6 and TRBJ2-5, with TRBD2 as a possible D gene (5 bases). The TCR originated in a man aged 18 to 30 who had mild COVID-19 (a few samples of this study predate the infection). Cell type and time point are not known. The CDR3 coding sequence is TGTGCCAGCAGCTTGGAGGTGGGCCAAGAGACCCAGTACTTC. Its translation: CASSLEVGQETQYF. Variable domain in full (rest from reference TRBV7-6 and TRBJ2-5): GAGVSQSPRYKVTKRGQDVALRCDPISGHVSLYWYRQALGQGPEFLTYFNYEAQQDKSGLPNDRFSAERPEGSISTLTIQRTEQRDSAMYRCASSLEVGQETQYFGPGTRLLVL.